One and the same sample provided the 25 T cell receptor beta chains below, sequenced in a study of blood T cell repertoires in COVID-19. Clones were read by immunoSEQ multiplex PCR, and TCRdb kept only the in-frame ones, dropping some. Here the sample spans roughly 160,000 clones, about 80% being singletons. Sequenced sample: PBMCs or T cells enriched from blood (not recorded which). The receptors derive from a woman aged 55-75 years who had recovered from COVID-19.

This rearrangement joins TRBV7-8 to TRBJ2-5; D is perhaps TRBD2 (6 bases). The CDR3 is 14 amino acids. With 5 bases removed from V and 5 bases from J, the gap between germline ends came to 15 bases. The V gene's germline CDR1 is SGHVS and CDR2 FQNEAQ. The CDR3 nucleotides are TGTGCCAGCAGCCCCCGACTAGATCTCGAGACCCAGTACTTC. Its protein is CASSPRLDLETQYF.

V usage is TRBV5-6 and J usage is TRBJ2-5; D is possibly TRBD2 (7 bases). Trimming shortened V by 2 bases and J by 5 bases, and 16 bases separated the two germline ends. The CDR3 is made up of 15 amino acids. CDR1 and CDR2 from the germline V gene are SGHDT and YYEEEE. The CDR3 protein is CASSLAAGAGETQYF. Here the CDR3 DNA reads TGTGCCAGCAGCTTAGCCGCGGGGGCTGGGGAGACCCAGTACTTC. Full variable domain (missing parts from reference TRBV5-6 and TRBJ2-5): DAGVTQSPTHLIKTRGQQVTLRCSPKSGHDTVSWYQQALGQGPQFIFQYYEEEERQRGNFPDRFSGHQFPNYSSELNVNALLLGDSALYLCASSLAAGAGETQYFGPGTRLLVL.

The chain recombines TRBV11-3 with TRBJ1-1; 9 bases match TRBD1. CDR1 SGHNT and CDR2 YENEEA come from the germline V gene. This CDR3 region has 13 residues. V was clipped by 4 bases and J by 7 bases; unmatched bases: 4. Here the CDR3 DNA reads TGTGCCAGCAGCTCCGGACAGGGGAATGAAGCTTTCTTT. Encoded protein: CASSSGQGNEAFF.

The chain employs TRBV5-1 and TRBJ2-5; possibly TRBD1 for D (7 bases). There are 15 residues in the CDR3. Trimming took off 2 bases at V and 2 bases at J, with 13 bases between the two ends. Germline-derived CDR1 and CDR2 are SGHRS and YFSETQ. This chain's CDR3 is CASSFGGGTQETQYF. Written as DNA, the CDR3 is TGCGCCAGCAGCTTCGGAGGGGGCACGCAAGAGACCCAGTACTTC.

This chain uses TRBV4-1 with TRBJ1-5; TRBD1 is a possible D gene (6 bases). Germline V gene sequence: CDR1 MGHRA, CDR2 YSYEKL. CDR3 length: 15 residues. V was trimmed by 0 bases and J by 6 bases, leaving 12 bases between them. The CDR3 region has the DNA TGCGCCAGCAGCCAAGAATACCAGGGGAGTCAGCCCCAGCATTTT. It is translated as CASSQEYQGSQPQHF.

The chain recombines TRBV4-1 with TRBJ1-3; D not certain. Germline V CDR1 and CDR2: MGHRA, YSYEKL. This CDR3 spans 15 amino acids. The V end lost 4 bases, the J end lost 0 bases, and 10 bases lay between the germline ends. CDR3 bases: TGCGCCAGCAGCCCAATGTTCAGCTCTGGAAACACCATATATTTT. Its translation is CASSPMFSSGNTIYF.

This clone is a singleton in its sample. This chain uses TRBV5-6 with TRBJ1-2, with 9 bases that match TRBD1. CDR3 length equals 11 residues. In germline, CDR1 is SGHDT, CDR2 YYEEEE. Trimming removed 3 bases from V and 13 bases from J; junction bases left unmatched: 4. DNA for the CDR3: TGTGCCAGCAGCTCCCGGGACAGGGTCACCTTC. This sequence encodes CASSSRDRVTF.

This clone was seen just once. The chain uses TRBV28 and TRBJ1-5; D not certain. The CDR3 totals 16 residues. Trimming took off 7 bases at V and 2 bases at J, with 18 bases between the two ends. Germline CDR1 reads MDHEN; CDR2 reads SYDVKM. The CDR3 region has the DNA TGTGCCAGCATCCCCCACGATCGGAGACGCAATCAGCCCCAGCATTTT. It codes for CASIPHDRRRNQPQHF.

This chain connects TRBV15 to TRBJ1-6, with 8 bases aligning to TRBD1. The CDR3 contains 14 residues. V gave up 1 base and J gave up 10 bases; unmatched junction bases: 3. CDR1 and CDR2 (germline): LNHNV, YYDKDF (reference sequence). This chain's CDR3 is CATSRARQGSPLHF. CDR3 coding DNA: TGTGCCACCAGCAGAGCTAGACAGGGGTCACCCCTCCACTTT.

The chain combines TRBV19 with TRBJ2-2, with D tentatively TRBD2 (6 bases). There are 16 residues in the CDR3. V lost 10 bases and J 2 bases, leaving 20 bases between the germline ends. CDR1 and CDR2 (germline): LNHDA, SQIVND (reference sequence). CDR3 sequence reads: CATLRSGGANTGELFF. The CDR3 DNA is TGTGCCACCCTCAGGTCCGGGGGAGCTAACACCGGGGAGCTGTTTTTT.

This clone was found once. J is TRBJ1-2 and V is TRBV6-1; possible D gene TRBD1, 5 bases. This CDR3 comprises 16 residues. Looked up from germline, CDR1 is MNHNS and CDR2 is SASEGT. Trimming left V 0 bases short and J 4 bases short, with 15 bases between. Here the CDR3 reads CASSEAQSGFGYGYTF. The DNA of the CDR3 is TGTGCCAGCAGTGAAGCGCAATCAGGGTTCGGCTATGGCTACACCTTC.

The chain has TRBV7-3 and TRBJ2-2, with 7 bases that match TRBD1. V lost 4 bases and J lost 6; bases outside the gene matches: 5. The CDR3 extends over 14 amino acids. Germline V CDR1 and CDR2: SGHTA, FQGTGA. The CDR3 DNA is TGTGCCAGCAGCTCGGGACAGTTGGCCGGGGAGCTGTTTTTT. Translating it yields CASSSGQLAGELFF.

CDR3 DNA sequence: TGTGCCACCAGTGATTTGGGCTGGGGCGAGGCAGATACGCAGTATTTT. Protein product: CATSDLGWGEADTQYF. The rearrangement links TRBV24-1 to TRBJ2-3, with TRBD1 as a possible D gene (5 bases). The CDR3 spans 16 residues. Trimming cost V 0 bases and J 4 bases, with 13 bases left between them. The germline V gene has CDR1 KGHDR and CDR2 SFDVKD.

This clone was recorded only once. The J gene is TRBJ1-2, the V gene TRBV2; D remains unclear. The CDR3 runs to 14 residues. The germline V gene encodes CDR1 SNHLY and CDR2 FYNNEI. Trimming pared 3 bases from V and 4 bases from J, leaving 12 bases between. This chain's CDR3 is CASSEAALPYGYTF. CDR3 DNA sequence: TGTGCCAGCAGTGAGGCAGCGCTCCCCTATGGCTACACCTTC.

This clone was picked up many times. This rearrangement joins TRBV6-1 to TRBJ1-6; 8 bases agree with TRBD1. This CDR3 is 15 amino acids long. Germline-derived CDR1 and CDR2 are MNHNS and SASEGT. V lost 2 bases and J lost 10; bases outside the gene matches: 7. CDR3 sequence reads: CASSEYRGEGSPLHF. The CDR3 bases are TGTGCCAGCAGTGAATACAGGGGGGAAGGATCACCCCTCCACTTT.

This clone came up a few times. The V call is TRBV3-1 (or the pseudogene TRBV3-2), the J call TRBJ2-5; no firm D call. The CDR3 runs 15 residues. V was shortened by 1 base and J by 1 base, with 10 bases between the two germline ends. Germline CDR1 LGHDT, CDR2 YNNKEL (reference sequence). In DNA, the CDR3 is TGTGCCAGCAGCCAAGGTATGGCGGCCCAAGAGACCCAGTACTTC. Translated, it gives CASSQGMAAQETQYF.

This clone was found once. The V call is TRBV6-1, the J call TRBJ1-5, with TRBD1 matching over 9 bases. V shed 2 bases, J shed 6 bases, and the junction held 5 bases outside the gene matches. Germline lookup yields CDR1 MNHNS and CDR2 SASEGT. The CDR3 contains 15 residues. The CDR3 nucleotides read TGTGCCAGCAGTGAACCGACAGGGGGAGGTCAGCCCCAGCATTTT. Translation gives CASSEPTGGGQPQHF.

In this sample, this clone turned up once. The rearrangement links TRBV27 to TRBJ1-4, with 7 bases aligning to TRBD1. V gave up 5 bases and J gave up 1 base; unmatched junction bases: 7. This CDR3 is built from 16 residues. Germline CDR1 and CDR2: MNHEY and SMNVEV (reference sequence). CDR3 DNA sequence: TGTGCCAGCAGTCCATCGACAGGGAAAACTAATGAAAAACTGTTTTTT. Its translation: CASSPSTGKTNEKLFF.

The V and J genes are TRBV10-1 and TRBJ1-1; 7 bases line up with TRBD1. The CDR3 sequence is 19 residues long. The junction had 15 bases not matched to a gene; V was cut back by 0 bases and J by 2 bases. Germline-derived CDR1 and CDR2 are WNHNN and SYGVQD (reference sequence). The CDR3 DNA reads as TGCGCCAGCAGTGAGTCCAAGGTCCGGGACAGCCGGAAAAACACTGAAGCTTTCTTT. Its protein is CASSESKVRDSRKNTEAFF.

The chain carries TRBV7-8 and TRBJ2-3; D uncertain. The V and J ends lost 1 base and 3 bases respectively, with 5 bases between them. The CDR3 spans 13 residues. Germline CDR1 and CDR2: SGHVS and FQNEAQ. This chain's CDR3 is CASSLGGTDTQYF. The CDR3 nucleotides are TGTGCCAGCAGCTTAGGCGGAACAGATACGCAGTATTTT.

The chain combines TRBV6-4 with TRBJ1-6; TRBD1 might be the D (6 bases). CDR1 is MRHNA and CDR2 is SNTAGT in the germline V gene. The CDR3 is 13 amino acids. Trimming took 4 bases from V and 7 from J, leaving 8 bases between them. The CDR3 protein is CASSVGQNSPLHF. CDR3 DNA: TGTGCCAGCAGTGTCGGACAGAATTCACCCCTCCACTTT.

V gene TRBV6-5 combines with J gene TRBJ2-5, with D hard to call. The germline CDR1 and CDR2 sequences are MNHEY and SVGAGI. CDR3 length: 13 residues. V was shortened by 0 bases and J by 4 bases, with 6 bases between the two germline ends. The CDR3 DNA follows: TGTGCCAGCAGTTACTCGTACAGAGAGACCCAGTACTTC. Its translation is CASSYSYRETQYF.

The chain recombines TRBV14 with TRBJ2-3, with D hard to call. The germline CDR1 and CDR2 sequences are SGHDN and FVKESK. The CDR3 contains 13 residues. Trimming took 0 bases from V and 5 from J, leaving 6 bases between them. CDR3 bases: TGTGCCAGCAGCCAAGATTATCGAGATACGCAGTATTTT. Protein product: CASSQDYRDTQYF.

The rearrangement links TRBV6-5 to TRBJ2-3, with D tentatively TRBD1 (5 bases). This CDR3 has 14 residues. Germline V CDR1 and CDR2: MNHEY, SVGAGI. V dropped 6 bases and J dropped 2 bases, with 12 bases sitting between them. The CDR3, as DNA: TGTGCCAGCAGGAAAGGGGCGATCACAGATACGCAGTATTTT. As protein: CASRKGAITDTQYF.

The chain uses TRBV27 and TRBJ2-2; 10 positions match TRBD1. The CDR3 has 13 amino acids. CDR1 is MNHEY, CDR2 SMNVEV, per germline (reference sequence). After removal of 6 bases from V and 8 bases from J, the junction contained 3 bases not matched to a gene. Written as DNA, the CDR3 is TGTGCCAGCAGGACAGGGGGCGGAGGGGAGCTGTTTTTT. Translated: CASRTGGGGELFF.